This T cell receptor beta chain was captured by sequencing in a study of T cell responses to AZD1222 COVID-19 vaccine. Study conclusions and caveats: The donor group comprised mostly white British people and more females; the analysis possibly underestimated clonal diversity. Close to half of all spike-specific TCRs reportedly target regions of the variants that are unmutated. Two AZD1222 administrations were followed by greater Spike-specific TCR breadth and depth.

Clones were read by immunoSEQ multiplex PCR, and TCRdb kept only the in-frame ones, dropping some. The data contain 150,000 to 200,000 clones, about nine tenths of them singletons. This clone occurred a few times. Its cognate antigen is unknown. This CDR3 is built from 13 residues. After removal of 3 bases from V and 9 bases from J, the junction contained 5 bases not matched to a gene. The sequenced sample was peripheral blood, obtained on day 0 of MenACWY control vaccination. The chain links TRBV12-3 or TRBV12-4 to TRBJ2-5; 9 bases agree with TRBD1. The clonotype was recovered from an adult in good health. The CDR3 region is CASSFGTGRAQYF. As DNA, the CDR3 is TGTGCCAGCAGTTTTGGGACAGGGAGGGCCCAGTACTTC.